Each of the 9 T cell receptor beta chains below was sequenced from the same sample in a study of blood T cell repertoires in COVID-19. Some clones are missing from TCRdb's copy, which holds only in-frame ones; the method was immunoSEQ multiplex PCR. The sample contains some 150,000 clones, approximately 80% of which appear only once. Sequencing input: peripheral blood. Receptors originate from a human donor in a cohort sampled during active COVID-19.

The sample holds many counts of this clone. The chain couples TRBV3-1 (or the pseudogene TRBV3-2) to TRBJ1-5, with a possible D match to TRBD1 (5 bases). This CDR3 region has 14 residues. V was trimmed by 5 bases and J by 0 bases, leaving 8 bases between them. Per germline, CDR1 LGHDT and CDR2 YNNKEL (reference sequence). The chain's CDR3 is CASSTGDSNQPQHF. The CDR3 region has the DNA TGTGCCAGCAGCACAGGAGATAGCAATCAGCCCCAGCATTTT.

The chain combines TRBV29-1 with TRBJ1-3, with 8 nucleotides matching TRBD1. The CDR3 contains 14 residues. Trimming cost V 4 bases and J 3 bases; bases outside gene matches: 5. The V gene's germline CDR1 is SQVTM and CDR2 ANQGSEA. The CDR3 region is CSVAGTGGGNTIYF. The CDR3, as DNA: TGCAGCGTTGCCGGGACAGGAGGTGGAAACACCATATATTTT.

The CDR3 DNA follows: TGTGCCTGGAGAAAGCTCGGGGAGCTGTTTTTT. Its translation: CAWRKLGELFF. The chain uses TRBV30 and TRBJ2-2, with D unclear. This CDR3 contains 11 residues. From germline, CDR1 is GTSNPN and CDR2 SVGIG (reference sequence). The V gene lost 3 bases and the J gene lost 7 bases, with 6 bases spanning the gap.

This rearrangement joins TRBV5-4 to TRBJ2-1, with TRBD1 identical over 10 bases. V shed 5 bases, J shed 7 bases, and the junction held 12 bases outside the gene matches. This CDR3 spans 16 amino acids. CDR1 and CDR2 (germline): SGHNT, YYREEE (reference sequence). As DNA, the CDR3 is TGTGCCAGCAGTCAAATCCCCGGGACAGGGGCGAATGAGCAGTTCTTC. The encoded protein is CASSQIPGTGANEQFF.

This rearrangement joins TRBV7-3 to TRBJ2-5, with D perhaps matching TRBD2 (5 bases). From germline, CDR1 is SGHTA and CDR2 FQGTGA. This CDR3 contains 13 residues. V gave up 3 bases and J gave up 4 bases, with 9 bases separating them. This CDR3 reads CASSFGVGETQYF. The DNA for the CDR3 is TGTGCCAGCAGCTTCGGGGTGGGAGAGACCCAGTACTTC.

V is TRBV15 and J is TRBJ1-4; D perhaps matches TRBD1 (6 bases). The CDR3 totals 15 residues. The V and J ends lost 2 bases and 1 base respectively, with 8 bases between them. The V gene's germline CDR1 is LNHNV and CDR2 YYDKDF (reference sequence). CDR3 loop: CATSRQGITNEKLFF. As DNA, the CDR3 is TGTGCCACCAGCAGACAGGGGATAACTAATGAAAAACTGTTTTTT.

The chain uses TRBV7-9 and TRBJ2-2; 7 nucleotides line up with TRBD2. With 2 bases clipped from V and 1 base from J, the junction kept 4 bases outside the gene matches. The V gene's germline CDR1 is SEHNR and CDR2 FQNEAQ (reference sequence). There are 16 residues in the CDR3. The CDR3 sequence is CASSLWGGMNTGELFF. As DNA, the CDR3 is TGTGCCAGCAGCTTATGGGGAGGGATGAACACCGGGGAGCTGTTTTTT.

The V and J genes are TRBV6-5 and TRBJ2-7; TRBD2 aligns across 11 bases. J lost 6 bases, V lost 7 bases, and 8 bases had no gene match. Germline CDR1 is MNHEY and CDR2 is SVGAGI. The length of the CDR3 is 14 residues. The CDR3 reads CASTPELAGGEQYF. As DNA, the CDR3 is TGTGCCAGCACCCCGGAGCTAGCGGGGGGCGAGCAGTACTTC.

This clone was seen a few times. The CDR3 loop reads CASRQDLNQPQHF. The CDR3 DNA reads TGTGCCAGTCGACAGGATTTAAATCAGCCCCAGCATTTT. The chain combines TRBV28 with TRBJ1-5; a weak D match, TRBD1 (6 bases). Trimming cost V 9 bases and J 4 bases, with 13 bases left between them. Germline V gene lookup returns CDR1 MDHEN and CDR2 SYDVKM. The CDR3 sequence is 13 residues long. Complete variable domain (other parts from reference TRBV28 and TRBJ1-5): DVKVTQSSRYLVKRTGEKVFLECVQDMDHENMFWYRQDPGLGLRLIYFSYDVKMKEKGDIPEGYSVSREKKERFSLILESASTNQTSMYLCASRQDLNQPQHFGDGTRLSIL.